This T cell receptor beta chain was observed in a study of shared clonotypes between healthy human individuals. The CDR3 runs 13 residues. V dropped 1 base and J dropped 2 bases, with 5 bases sitting between them. The germline gives CDR1 MGHRA, CDR2 YSYEKL. Clones were sequenced by immunoSEQ multiplex PCR, and TCRdb holds only the in-frame ones, with some missing. The data hold roughly 500,000 clones, with roughly 80% observed a single time. Researchers drew on about 94 million PBMCs for genomic DNA from unsorted samples. V gene TRBV4-1 combines with J gene TRBJ2-5, with unresolved D. What was sequenced was PBMCs. This sequence was found in a woman in her 40s in good health. Some clones in this sample may be carry-over from other donors' samples. The CDR3 spells CASSQAKQETQYF. CDR3 DNA sequence: TGCGCCAGCAGCCAAGCAAAGCAAGAGACCCAGTACTTC.